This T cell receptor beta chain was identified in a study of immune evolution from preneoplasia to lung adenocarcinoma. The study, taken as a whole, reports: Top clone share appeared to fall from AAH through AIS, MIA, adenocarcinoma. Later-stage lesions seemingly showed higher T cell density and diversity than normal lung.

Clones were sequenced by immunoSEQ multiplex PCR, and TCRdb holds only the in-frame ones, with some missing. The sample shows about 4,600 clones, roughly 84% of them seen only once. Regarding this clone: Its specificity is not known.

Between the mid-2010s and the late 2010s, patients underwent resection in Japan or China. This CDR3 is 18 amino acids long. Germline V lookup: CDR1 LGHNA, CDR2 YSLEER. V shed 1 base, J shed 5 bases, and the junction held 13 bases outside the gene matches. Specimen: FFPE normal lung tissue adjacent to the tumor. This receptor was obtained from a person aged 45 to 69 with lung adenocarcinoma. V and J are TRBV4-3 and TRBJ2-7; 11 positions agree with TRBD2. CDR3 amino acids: CASSQVPTTSGSSHEQYF. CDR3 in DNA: TGCGCCAGCAGCCAAGTCCCCACAACTAGCGGGAGCAGCCACGAGCAGTACTTC.